Listed here are 32 T cell receptor beta chains from one sample, sequenced in a study of blood T cells in healthy people across ages. PCR was performed a second time for about 7 to 11 cycles using a sample-barcoded 5' primer and a J-beta primer mix. TCRdb fed the 5' RACE reads into MiXCR, producing one record per CDR3 protein. This table holds 650,000 to 1,000,000 distinct CDR3 sequences, 35% to 50% found once. Sequencing input: blood. Source of these receptors: a man older than 75 in good health.

V and J are TRBV12-3 or TRBV12-4 and TRBJ2-1; 12 nucleotides line up with TRBD2. V lost 6 bases and J lost 0; bases outside the gene matches: 18. The CDR3 consists of 21 residues. The CDR3 loop reads CASRLTSTGTSGFSSYNEQFF. DNA of the CDR3: TGTGCCAGCAGACTAACCTCCACCGGGACTAGCGGGTTTAGCTCCTACAATGAGCAGTTCTTC.

This clonotype was observed a handful of times. The chain combines TRBV3-1 with TRBJ2-7; possibly TRBD2 for D (5 bases). CDR1 LGHDT and CDR2 YNNKEL come from the germline V gene (reference sequence). Trimming cost V 4 bases and J 2 bases, with 15 bases left between them. The CDR3 sequence is 15 residues long. The CDR3 DNA reads as TGTGCCAGCAGCCTAGAGGGCCGACCGCCCTACGAGCAGTACTTC. Translation gives CASSLEGRPPYEQYF.

The J gene is TRBJ2-5, the V gene TRBV12-3 or TRBV12-4; 9 nucleotides line up with TRBD2. The CDR3 runs 15 residues. V shed 0 bases and J 11 bases; nucleotides not matched to a gene: 10. The CDR3: CASSLASGSKDEQYF. The CDR3 DNA reads as TGTGCCAGCAGTTTAGCTAGCGGGAGTAAGGATGAGCAGTACTTC.

The table lists this clonotype with a few counts. This chain uses TRBV30 with TRBJ2-7, with 12 bases fitting TRBD2. The length of the CDR3 is 14 residues. After removal of 4 bases from V and 3 bases from J, the junction contained 4 bases not matched to a gene. The V gene's germline CDR1 is GTSNPN and CDR2 SVGIG (reference sequence). This CDR3 is CAWTGTSGHYEQYF. As DNA, the CDR3 is TGTGCCTGGACCGGGACTAGCGGGCACTACGAGCAGTACTTC.

A few counts support this clonotype. An end of the junction does not agree with germline; a read error may underlie this. J is TRBJ2-1 and V is TRBV7-7, with TRBD2 identical over 12 bases. The CDR3 has 16 residues. Germline CDR1 SSHAT, CDR2 FNYEAQ (reference sequence). CDR3 in amino acids: CASSLNLAGGPGEQFF. As DNA, the CDR3 is TGTGCTAGCAGCTTAAATCTAGCGGGAGGGCCCGGTGAGCAGTTCTTC.

The chain uses TRBV7-2 and TRBJ2-7; D call uncertain. The J call may be in error: the DNA end matches TRBJ2-5 better. CDR3 size: 16 residues. Germline-derived CDR1 and CDR2 are SGHTA and FQGNSA. The CDR3 region is CASSLWNGRRVETQYF. In DNA form, the CDR3 reads TGTGCCAGCAGCTTATGGAACGGCAGACGGGTAGAGACCCAGTACTTC.

This clonotype showed up just a few times. The V gene is TRBV30, the J gene TRBJ2-1; D possibly corresponds to TRBD1 (5 bases). The germline V gene has CDR1 GTSNPN and CDR2 SVGIG (reference sequence). This CDR3 has 14 amino acids. For the CDR3, the DNA is TGTGCTTACGACAAACAGGTTGTAAACAATGAGCAGTTCTTC. Translation: CAYDKQVVNNEQFF.

This chain uses TRBV10-3 with TRBJ1-5, with D possibly TRBD1 on 6 matching bases. Per germline, CDR1 ENHRY and CDR2 SYGVKD. This CDR3 has 13 residues. Trimming pared 5 bases from V and 3 bases from J, leaving 8 bases between. CDR3 bases: TGTGCCATCAGTACAGGGACCAATCAGCCCCAGCATTTT. It specifies CAISTGTNQPQHF.

For this clonotype: A much larger clone sits a single nucleotide away, making a read error possible. The V gene is TRBV29-1, the J gene TRBJ2-7, with 9 bases that match TRBD1. The germline gives CDR1 SQVTM, CDR2 ANQGSEA. The CDR3 is made up of 14 amino acids. The CDR3 is CSAAGTGYSYKQYF. The CDR3 DNA sequence: TGCAGCGCCGCCGGGACAGGGTACTCCTACAAGCAGTACTTC.

V gene TRBV2 combines with J gene TRBJ2-3, with 9 nucleotides matching TRBD1. Trimming took 1 base from V and 2 from J; bases not matched to a gene: 4. The CDR3 has 16 amino acids. Per the germline V gene, CDR1 is SNHLY and CDR2 is FYNNEI. DNA of the CDR3: TGTGCCAGCAGTGAAGACAGGGGGCGCGACACAGATACGCAGTATTTT. Amino acid sequence: CASSEDRGRDTDTQYF.

V usage is TRBV20-1 and J usage is TRBJ2-7; 9 nucleotides agree with TRBD2. Germline lookup yields CDR1 DFQATT and CDR2 SNEGSKA (reference sequence). The CDR3 has 17 residues. V lost 0 bases to trimming and J lost 4 bases; unmatched junction nucleotides: 13. The CDR3 spells CSARDWRGSGRIYEQYF. The CDR3 region has the DNA TGCAGTGCTAGAGATTGGAGGGGTAGCGGGAGAATATACGAGCAGTACTTC.

CDR3 protein: CASNTQGSSYEQYF. DNA for the CDR3: TGTGCCAGCAACACCCAGGGCTCGTCCTACGAGCAGTACTTC. The chain joins TRBV6-6 to TRBJ2-5; D is possibly TRBD1 (5 bases). The J call may be in error: the DNA end matches TRBJ2-7 better. The germline V gene has CDR1 MNHNY and CDR2 SVGAGI (reference sequence). The CDR3 sequence is 14 residues long.

The chain combines TRBV7-6 with TRBJ1-1; TRBD1 aligns across 9 bases. Trimming at V came to 2 bases and at J to 0 bases, leaving 10 bases not matched to a gene. The CDR3 totals 18 residues. Germline values: CDR1 SGHVS, CDR2 FNYEAQ. In nucleotides, the CDR3 is TGTGCCAGCAGCTTACTTAGGCCACAGGGGGCGTTGAACACTGAAGCTTTCTTT. It is translated as CASSLLRPQGALNTEAFF.

The chain recombines TRBV6-6 with TRBJ1-2; 9 nucleotides align to TRBD1. The junction had 9 bases not matched to a gene; V was cut back by 5 bases and J by 2 bases. This CDR3 has 16 residues. Germline V lookup: CDR1 MNHNY, CDR2 SVGAGI (reference sequence). The CDR3 DNA reads TGTGCCAGCAGTCCCGGGACAGGGATTTGGAACTATGGCTACACCTTC. The encoded protein is CASSPGTGIWNYGYTF.

On this clonotype itself: A much bigger clone sits one base away, suggesting this may be a read error. This rearrangement joins TRBV7-3 to TRBJ2-3; tentative D call: TRBD2 (5 bases). Germline V CDR1 and CDR2: SGHTA, FQGTGA. The CDR3 extends over 14 amino acids. With 2 bases removed from V and 0 bases from J, the gap between germline ends came to 6 bases. Here the CDR3 reads CASSLPGSTDTQYF. In DNA form, the CDR3 reads TGTGCCAGCAGCTTACCGGGAAGCACAGATACGCAGTATTTT.

The count of this clonotype is one. A much larger clone differs from this one at a single base, so this may be a read error. The chain uses TRBV5-1 and TRBJ2-3, with TRBD2 matching 8 bases. Germline CDR1 and CDR2: SGHRS and YFSETQ. The CDR3 loop spans 15 amino acids. CDR3 amino acids: CASSFSGAQTDTPYF. DNA for the CDR3: TGCGCCAGCAGCTTTAGCGGGGCCCAGACAGATACGCCGTATTTT.

This chain uses TRBV7-9 with TRBJ2-3; TRBD2 aligns across 10 bases. The CDR3 runs to 16 residues. With V trimmed by 1 base and J by 4 bases, 5 bases remained unmatched. Germline V lookup: CDR1 SEHNR, CDR2 FQNEAQ (reference sequence). The CDR3 bases are TGTGCCAGCAGCTTAGTGAGGACTAGCGGATCAGATACGCAGTATTTT. Residues: CASSLVRTSGSDTQYF.

This clonotype was detected a few times. This sequence joins TRBV20-1 and TRBJ2-1; 8 bases agree with TRBD2. CDR3 length: 16 amino acids. V was pared by 2 bases and J by 0 bases, with 6 bases of the junction left unmatched. CDR1 and CDR2 from the germline V gene are DFQATT and SNEGSKA (reference sequence). The CDR3 here is CSARPIAGRSYNEQFF. The DNA for the CDR3 is TGCAGTGCTAGACCGATAGCGGGGCGCTCCTACAATGAGCAGTTCTTC.

This clonotype was recorded a few times. V gene TRBV7-2 combines with J gene TRBJ2-4; D uncertain. Trimming stripped 1 base from V and 7 bases from J, with 8 bases between. Germline CDR1 SGHTA, CDR2 FQGNSA. The CDR3 extends over 13 amino acids. The CDR3 DNA follows: TGTGCCAGCAGCTTAGGGGCTTGGAACATTCAGTACTTC. Encoded protein: CASSLGAWNIQYF.

The chain couples TRBV12-3 or TRBV12-4 to TRBJ1-5; D is possibly TRBD1 (6 bases). There are 16 residues in the CDR3. Trimming removed 5 bases from V and 5 bases from J, with 19 bases in between. CDR3 bases: TGTGCCAGCAGTGAGACAGGTGGGCAGGGTTATCAGCCCCAGCATTTT. Its translation is CASSETGGQGYQPQHF.

The chain uses TRBV28 and TRBJ2-1; no firm D call. This CDR3 has 15 residues. Germline V lookup: CDR1 MDHEN, CDR2 SYDVKM. V was shortened by 3 bases and J by 5 bases, with 14 bases between the two germline ends. The CDR3 DNA sequence: TGTGCCAGCAGTTTCCAAGGTTATGTCGACAATGAGCAGTTCTTC. This translates into CASSFQGYVDNEQFF.

This chain uses TRBV12-3 or TRBV12-4 with TRBJ2-5; no clear D. Trimming stripped 3 bases from V and 11 bases from J, with 16 bases between. The length of the CDR3 is 13 residues. CDR3 bases: TGTGCCAGCAGTTTTAGTTCCGGCAATGAGCAGTACTTC. It encodes CASSFSSGNEQYF.

The chain has TRBV5-1 and TRBJ2-1, with a possible D match to TRBD1 (5 bases). The CDR3 covers 18 residues. Germline assignment: CDR1 SGHRS and CDR2 YFSETQ. V lost 0 bases and J lost 0, with 16 bases in between. The CDR3 DNA sequence: TGCGCCAGCAGCTTGGTTGGGGCAGGCGGCAACTCCTACAATGAGCAGTTCTTC. Protein: CASSLVGAGGNSYNEQFF.

This sequence joins TRBV5-1 and TRBJ1-2, with D possibly TRBD1 on 5 matching bases. The CDR3 runs to 14 residues. Trimming stripped 4 bases from V and 5 bases from J, with 15 bases between. Germline-derived CDR1 and CDR2 are SGHRS and YFSETQ. CDR3 nucleotides: TGCGCCAGCAGCCCCGGGGCCCAGCGGTATGGCTACACCTTC. Its protein product is CASSPGAQRYGYTF.

The J gene is TRBJ1-2, the V gene TRBV15; the match to TRBD1 covers 7 bases. This CDR3 has 15 residues. Trimming took 5 bases from V and 3 from J; bases not matched to a gene: 9. Germline CDR1 LNHNV, CDR2 YYDKDF (reference sequence). CDR3 nucleotide sequence: TGTGCCACCAGCCCCGACAGGGAGTTTTACTATGGCTACACCTTC. It specifies CATSPDREFYYGYTF.

Here the CDR3 reads CASSQVLGRNEQYF. The DNA of the CDR3 is TGCGCCAGCAGCCAAGTGCTGGGGAGGAATGAGCAGTACTTC. J is TRBJ2-4 and V is TRBV4-3, with D possibly matching TRBD2 (6 bases). CDR3 size: 14 residues. Looked up from germline, CDR1 is LGHNA and CDR2 is YSLEER. Trimming shortened V by 1 base and J by 13 bases, and 17 bases separated the two germline ends.

The rearrangement links TRBV27 to TRBJ2-7, with 9 bases fitting TRBD1. Germline V gene data show CDR1 as MNHEY and CDR2 as SMNVEV (reference sequence). With 0 bases clipped from V and 3 bases from J, the junction kept 6 bases outside the gene matches. The CDR3 extends over 16 amino acids. The CDR3 spells CASSLSVPGQGYEQYF. The CDR3 DNA reads TGTGCCAGCAGTTTATCGGTCCCGGGACAGGGCTACGAGCAGTACTTC.

The chain has TRBV4-2 and TRBJ2-7, with D perhaps assigned TRBD1 or TRBD2 (5 bases each). The ends were cut back, 1 base at V and 1 base at J, with 14 bases in the middle. This CDR3 contains 16 residues. CDR1 and CDR2 from the germline V gene are LGHNA and YNFKEQ. CDR3 DNA sequence: TGTGCCAGCAGCCAAGTTGAGGGGTCAGGGTCCTACGAGCAGTACTTC. It specifies CASSQVEGSGSYEQYF.

The table lists this clonotype with a few counts. The rearrangement links TRBV12-3 or TRBV12-4 to TRBJ2-1; D gene unclear. Trimming left V 2 bases short and J 0 bases short, with 5 bases between. The CDR3 contains 14 residues. In DNA form, the CDR3 reads TGTGCCAGCAGTTTACCCAGCTCCTACAATGAGCAGTTCTTC. It is translated as CASSLPSSYNEQFF.

J is TRBJ2-5 and V is TRBV20-1, with D tentatively TRBD1 (5 bases). This CDR3 is 12 amino acids long. CDR1 and CDR2 from the germline V gene are DFQATT and SNEGSKA (reference sequence). CDR3 DNA sequence: TGCAGAAGCGCAGGGCTCGGGGAGACCCAGTACTTC. It encodes CRSAGLGETQYF.

V is TRBV29-1 and J is TRBJ2-3, with 7 bases lining up with TRBD2. V trimming: 4 bases; J trimming: 5 bases; junction bases outside the gene matches: 6. Germline values: CDR1 SQVTM, CDR2 ANQGSEA. The CDR3 is 13 amino acids. CDR3 DNA sequence: TGCAGCGTTGCTGGGCGGGAGTTAGATACGCAGTATTTT. Amino acid sequence: CSVAGRELDTQYF.

V usage is TRBV28 and J usage is TRBJ2-7; TRBD1 or TRBD2 may be the D gene (6 bases each). This CDR3 has 13 residues. Germline V gene data show CDR1 as MDHEN and CDR2 as SYDVKM. Trimming left V 2 bases short and J 9 bases short, with 14 bases between. This CDR3 reads CASSLSGGLVQYF. DNA of the CDR3: TGTGCCAGCAGTTTAAGTGGGGGGCTAGTGCAGTACTTC.